Described below is a single TCR beta chain sequence and its context. What it binds is unknown. TCRdb re-analysed the 5' RACE reads in MiXCR, keeping a single row per CDR3 protein. The sample yields 35,000 to 50,000 distinct CDR3 sequences, 25% to 35% seen once. CD4+CD45RO+CD25- cells were isolated as memory CD4+ T cells. Germline CDR1 reads SGHTA; CDR2 reads FQGNSA. V was trimmed by 1 base and J by 5 bases, leaving 11 bases between them. This CDR3 is 14 amino acids long. General study points: The TCR gene usage of tumor memory CD4+ T cells clustered together with blood and lymph node memory CD4+ cells and with lymph node naive CD4+ cells.

The TCR originated in a female donor with breast cancer. The rearrangement links TRBV7-2 to TRBJ2-5; D is undetermined. The source material was tumor-infiltrating memory CD4+ T cells sorted from the breast tumor. Subset defined: memory CD4+ T cells, CD4+CD45RO+CD25-. The CDR3 loop is CASSLEAQDETQYF. As DNA, the CDR3 is TGTGCCAGCAGCTTAGAGGCCCAAGACGAGACCCAGTACTTC.